A selection of T cell receptor beta chains follows, all from one sample in a study of metastatic and nonmetastatic thyroid tumors. TCRdb re-clonotyped the PCR reads via MiXCR. The sample holds over 14,000 clones, 24% seen once. The sample comprised tumor tissue. These receptors all come from a female donor with papillary thyroid cancer or a benign thyroid nodule (not recorded which). Some clones in this sample may be carry-over from other donors' samples. CDR3s include the opening cysteine and the closing phenylalanine or tryptophan. Fields, in order: D gene, CDR3 length, J gene, V gene, clone size, CDR3 DNA, CDR3 protein. D genes are given only for firm matches. Size values are once, few and many counts, or a class for expanded clones, and some rows have none.

>TRBD2|15|TRBJ2-3|TRBV30|-
TGTGCCTGGAGTGGGACTAGCGGGAGCACAGGTACGCAGTATTTT
CAWSGTSGSTGTQYF
>-|14|TRBJ2-3|TRBV2|medium-sized
TGTGCCAGCACCCTAGGGCAGCCGGCAATCACGCAGTATTTT
CASTLGQPAITQYF
>-|14|TRBJ1-6|TRBV5-4|-
TGTGCCATCAGCTTCACAGGGCGTAATTCACCCCTCCACTTT
CAISFTGRNSPLHF
>-|13|TRBJ1-1|TRBV11-3|many
TGTGCCAGCAGTCGCGACGGGAACACTGAAGCTTTCTTT
CASSRDGNTEAFF
>-|14|TRBJ2-3|TRBV25-1|many
TGTGCCAGCAGCGAATGGGGGGCTGGTGATACGCAGTATTTT
CASSEWGAGDTQYF
>-|14|TRBJ2-5|TRBV6-5|few
TGTGCCAGCAGTTACGGCGTAGGGAAAGAGACCCAGTACTTC
CASSYGVGKETQYF
>TRBD1|12|TRBJ2-7|TRBV20-1|-
TGCAGTGCCGGAGACAGGGAATACGAGCAGTACTTC
CSAGDREYEQYF
>TRBD2|17|TRBJ2-3|TRBV12-3/TRBV12-4|few
TGTGCCAGCAGTTCCTATAGCGGGAGGAACCGGGGCAATACGCAGTATTTT
CASSSYSGRNRGNTQYF
>TRBD1|15|TRBJ1-2|TRBV7-2|many
TGTGCCAGCAGCCCCCGACAGGGGGCGGTTTTTGGCTACACCTTC
CASSPRQGAVFGYTF
>-|13|TRBJ2-3|TRBV28|many
TGTGCCAGCAGTTCGGTGAGGGCAGATACGCAGTATTTT
CASSSVRADTQYF
>-|13|TRBJ1-3|TRBV28|medium-sized
TGTGCCAGCAGTTTAGACAACGGAAACACCATATATTTT
CASSLDNGNTIYF
>-|13|TRBJ2-7|TRBV20-1|medium-sized
TGCAGTGCACGAAAGGACGGCCCGGACGAGCAGTACTTC
CSARKDGPDEQYF
>-|11|TRBJ2-7|TRBV6-1|medium-sized
TGTGCCAGCAGCAAGATCTACGAGCAGTACTTC
CASSKIYEQYF
>-|16|TRBJ2-7|TRBV30|few
TGTGCCTGGAGTGGCCCCGGGACACGGGACCCCTACGAGCAGTACTTC
CAWSGPGTRDPYEQYF
>TRBD1|12|TRBJ2-7|TRBV11-2|-
TGTGCCAGCAGCTTAACAGGGGCTGAGCAGTACTTC
CASSLTGAEQYF
>-|16|TRBJ1-6|TRBV12-3/TRBV12-4|many
TGTGCCAGCAGTTACCAGCCCGACAGAAGAAATTCACCCCTCCACTTT
CASSYQPDRRNSPLHF
>-|15|TRBJ2-2|TRBV28|-
TGTGCCAGCAGTTTAGCCTCTGTTGGGGCCGGGGAGCTGTTTTTT
CASSLASVGAGELFF
>TRBD1|16|TRBJ1-2|TRBV6-6|-
TGTGCCAGCAGTTACACTTCCGGGACAGGGGACTATGGCTACACCTTC
CASSYTSGTGDYGYTF
>-|15|TRBJ1-5|TRBV2|many
TGTGCCAGCGGGGGAGAGTTGCTGCCAAATCAGCCCCAGCATTTT
CASGGELLPNQPQHF
>TRBD2|18|TRBJ2-1|TRBV18|-
TGTGCCAGCTCCCTGAAAGGGACTAGCGGGAGTAGTCGCCATGAGCAGTTCTTC
CASSLKGTSGSSRHEQFF
>TRBD2|17|TRBJ2-7|TRBV28|-
TGTGCCAGCAGTCATTCCGGACGGGGAGCGGGAGGGGTAGAGCAGTACTTC
CASSHSGRGAGGVEQYF
>-|14|TRBJ1-1|TRBV6-1|medium-sized
TGTGCCAGCAGAGCGGGACCCTGGGACACTGAAGCTTTCTTT
CASRAGPWDTEAFF
>-|13|TRBJ2-7|TRBV7-9|-
TGTGCCAGCAGCCTAGGACCATCCTACGAGCAGTACTTC
CASSLGPSYEQYF
>TRBD1|14|TRBJ2-5|TRBV5-1|many
TGCGCCAGCAGCCCGGACAGGGGGGAAGAGACCCAGTACTTC
CASSPDRGEETQYF
>TRBD2|17|TRBJ2-2|TRBV14|medium-sized
TGTGCCAGCAGCCAAGCTTACGGGGGGTCTAACACCGGGGAGCTGTTTTTT
CASSQAYGGSNTGELFF
>-|10|TRBJ2-5|TRBV5-1|-
TGCGCCAGCAGCTGGGAGACCCAGTACTTC
CASSWETQYF
>-|14|TRBJ1-1|TRBV13|once
TGTGCCAGCAGCTTAGGATTCCGAGACACTGAAGCTTTCTTT
CASSLGFRDTEAFF
>-|12|TRBJ2-7|TRBV5-5|many
TGTGCCAGCAGCTTTGGGCCCTACGAGCAGTACTTC
CASSFGPYEQYF
>-|14|TRBJ1-3|TRBV7-2|many
TGTGCCAGCGGAGCAGGACGACCTGGAAACACCATATATTTT
CASGAGRPGNTIYF
>TRBD1|12|TRBJ2-7|TRBV28|few
TGTGCCAGCAGTTGGACAGGGGGCCAGCAGTACTTC
CASSWTGGQQYF
>-|15|TRBJ2-7|TRBV2|few
TGTGCCAGCAGTGAAGCGCAGGGGGGACCCTACGAGCAGTACTTC
CASSEAQGGPYEQYF
>-|15|TRBJ2-2|TRBV11-2|-
TGTGCCAGCAGCTTAGTATTGTGGGAATCCGGGGAGCTGTTTTTT
CASSLVLWESGELFF
>-|14|TRBJ1-1|TRBV4-2|-
TGTGCCAGCAGTGCAGGGGTCCTGAACACTGAAGCTTTCTTT
CASSAGVLNTEAFF
>-|16|TRBJ2-2|TRBV15|many
TGTGCCACCAGCAGGGGGGAGGGGGTAGGCACCGGGGAGCTGTTTTTT
CATSRGEGVGTGELFF
>-|14|TRBJ1-6|TRBV6-1|-
TGTGCCAGCAGTGAAAGTCATGTGAGCTCACCCCTCCACTTT
CASSESHVSSPLHF
>TRBD2|15|TRBJ2-3|TRBV6-1|many
TGTGCCAGCACTCAGCGGACTAGCGGGATAGATACGCAGTATTTT
CASTQRTSGIDTQYF
>-|14|TRBJ2-7|TRBV6-1|few
TGTGCCAGCAGTTCCGGGGGCGACATGGGCGAGCAGTACTTC
CASSSGGDMGEQYF
>TRBD2|13|TRBJ2-7|TRBV19|many
TGTGCCAGTAGTTTGACTAGCGGGAGCGAGCAGTACTTC
CASSLTSGSEQYF
>-|15|TRBJ2-2|TRBV7-2|many
TGTGCCAGCAGCTCCCCCGCACAGGTCACCGGGGAGCTGTTTTTT
CASSSPAQVTGELFF
>-|13|TRBJ1-1|TRBV6-1|few
TGTGCCAGCAGTTCGTCATTGAACACTGAAGCTTTCTTT
CASSSSLNTEAFF
>-|12|TRBJ2-5|TRBV11-2|-
TGTGCCAGCAGCTTAGATTGGGAGACCCAGTACTTC
CASSLDWETQYF
>-|12|TRBJ2-5|TRBV7-9|-
TGTGCCAGCAGCTCCGAGATGGAGACCCAGTACTTC
CASSSEMETQYF
>-|11|TRBJ2-1|TRBV9|medium-sized
TGTGCCAGCAGTTCCACAAGCGAGCAGTTCTTC
CASSSTSEQFF
>TRBD2|15|TRBJ2-1|TRBV27|-
TGTGCCAGCAGTTTAGCGGGAGGGGATTACAATGAGCAGTTCTTC
CASSLAGGDYNEQFF
>-|14|TRBJ2-4|TRBV20-1|-
TGCAGTGCTAGAGATGGTGGATTCGGAAACATTCAGTACTTC
CSARDGGFGNIQYF
>TRBD2|15|TRBJ2-3|TRBV18|many
TGTGCCAGCTCACCACGGCTAGCGGGCACAGATACGCAGTATTTT
CASSPRLAGTDTQYF
>-|13|TRBJ2-7|TRBV20-1|-
TGCAGTGCTAGAGGAGGCCAGGACTACGAGCAGTACTTC
CSARGGQDYEQYF